The TCR beta chain described here comes from a study of molecular identifiers for immune sequencing clone quantification. Making the bulk TCR libraries relied on previously described methods and listed TCR primers. TCRdb called the PCR reads again in MiXCR, with one record for every CDR3 protein. Here the sample spans some 12,000 distinct CDR3 sequences, under 20% being singletons. This clonotype was counted at least ten times. This CDR3 region has 14 residues. The V segment lost 5 bases and the J segment 0 bases; nucleotides outside the gene matches: 4. The germline gives CDR1 SEHNR, CDR2 FQNEAQ (reference sequence).

Sequencing was done on a sample of naive CD8+ T cells from blood, with Jurkat cell RNA spiked in. Noted subset: FACS-sorted CD8+CD4-CCR7+CD45RA+ naive T cells. J is TRBJ2-7 and V is TRBV7-9; TRBD1 aligns across 7 bases. This receptor was taken from a human donor in good health. Some libraries in this study had Jurkat cell RNA spiked in. CDR3 bases: TGTGCCAGCAGCCCACAGGGGAGCTCCTACGAGCAGTACTTC. It translates to CASSPQGSSYEQYF.